The 7 T cell receptor beta chains listed next were all sequenced from one sample in a study of CD8 T cells in ankylosing spondylitis. TCRdb recomputed calls from the 5' RACE reads with MiXCR, one row per CDR3 protein. Of more than 35,000 distinct CDR3 sequences detected, around 2.9% appear once; the ten largest clones hold about 4.8%. Sequenced input: blood, either unsorted or a sorted T cell fraction (not recorded which). The receptors derive from a male donor with ankylosing spondylitis or in good health (not recorded which).

This clonotype was picked up many times. The chain uses TRBV9 and TRBJ1-2; the D gene is possibly TRBD1 (6 bases). This CDR3 has 15 amino acids. Germline CDR1 is SGDLS and CDR2 is YYNGEE. With 0 bases removed from V and 3 bases from J, the gap between germline ends came to 12 bases. CDR3 loop: CASSVAQGRHYGYTF. In DNA, the CDR3 is TGTGCCAGCAGCGTAGCTCAGGGGCGTCACTATGGCTACACCTTC. Combining the CDR3 with reference TRBV9 and TRBJ1-2 gives the whole variable domain DSGVTQTPKHLITATGQRVTLRCSPRSGDLSVYWYQQSLDQGLQFLIQYYNGEERAKGNILERFSAQQFPDLHSELNLSSLELGDSALYFCASSVAQGRHYGYTFGSGTRLTVV.

This clonotype was counted ten times or more. The J gene is TRBJ2-1, the V gene TRBV9; D may be TRBD2 (5 bases). Trimming shortened V by 3 bases and J by 3 bases, and 16 bases separated the two germline ends. The CDR3 spans 16 residues. The germline V gene has CDR1 SGDLS and CDR2 YYNGEE. The CDR3 protein is CASSADVDYGYNEQFF. The CDR3 DNA reads TGTGCCAGCAGCGCGGACGTCGACTACGGCTACAATGAGCAGTTCTTC.

This clonotype was recorded many times. The CDR3 spells CASSVAPGGTLYEQYF. The DNA of the CDR3 is TGTGCCAGCAGCGTAGCTCCGGGCGGGACTCTCTACGAGCAGTACTTC. This sequence joins TRBV9 and TRBJ2-7, with a possible D match to TRBD2 (6 bases). The germline V gene encodes CDR1 SGDLS and CDR2 YYNGEE. The CDR3 consists of 16 residues. V dropped 0 bases and J dropped 3 bases, with 16 bases sitting between them.

This clonotype was counted at least ten times. V is TRBV9 and J is TRBJ2-2, with D perhaps being TRBD1 or TRBD2 (5 bases each). Trimming pared 5 bases from V and 2 bases from J, leaving 10 bases between. Germline V gives CDR1 SGDLS, CDR2 YYNGEE. This CDR3 spans 14 amino acids. CDR3: CASRAGANTGELFF. The CDR3, as DNA: TGTGCCAGCAGGGCCGGGGCCAACACCGGGGAGCTGTTTTTT.

This clonotype was seen at least ten times. The rearrangement joins TRBV9 to TRBJ2-3; D remains ambiguous. Between the trimmed V and J ends, which lost 2 bases and 5 bases, there was a span of 9 bases. Germline assignment: CDR1 SGDLS and CDR2 YYNGEE. The length of the CDR3 is 13 residues. This CDR3 reads CASSVPAGDTQYF. The CDR3 DNA follows: TGTGCCAGCAGCGTTCCGGCAGGAGATACGCAGTATTTT.

The chain employs TRBV9 and TRBJ2-1; D may be TRBD1 (5 bases). Germline V gene lookup returns CDR1 SGDLS and CDR2 YYNGEE. V was shortened by 1 base and J by 5 bases, with 10 bases between the two germline ends. This CDR3 comprises 14 residues. The CDR3 protein is CASSVQGSNNEQFF. The CDR3 DNA follows: TGTGCCAGCAGCGTACAGGGTAGCAACAATGAGCAGTTCTTC. The variable domain in full, with the rest retrieved from reference TRBV9 and TRBJ2-1, is DSGVTQTPKHLITATGQRVTLRCSPRSGDLSVYWYQQSLDQGLQFLIQYYNGEERAKGNILERFSAQQFPDLHSELNLSSLELGDSALYFCASSVQGSNNEQFFGPGTRLTVL.

This clonotype is medium-sized within its sample. The chain joins TRBV9 to TRBJ1-1, with TRBD1 as a possible D gene (5 bases). Germline CDR1 SGDLS, CDR2 YYNGEE. Trimming removed 4 bases at V and 7 bases at J, with 17 bases between. The CDR3 totals 14 residues. In DNA form, the CDR3 reads TGTGCCAGCAGCCCTAGGGGACCGCTGGTTGAAGCTTTCTTT. It encodes CASSPRGPLVEAFF.